The sequence of this T cell receptor beta chain was determined in a study of beta chain features in type 1 diabetes. TCRB transcripts that were expressed got sequenced, as all of the isolated RNA had been reverse transcribed. Clones were read by immunoSEQ multiplex PCR, and TCRdb kept only the in-frame ones, dropping some. The repertoire holds about 270,000 clones, with 13% to 15% as singletons. This clone has only a few counts. What it recognizes is unknown. The study's findings and limits: All four CD4+ subsets from Type 1 diabetes patients carried moderately but significantly shorter TCRB CDR3s. PCR may have favored shorter templates equally in patients and controls. Sequencing the cDNA could make cells with high TCR expression show up more than they should. VDJ junctions sequenced from type 1 diabetes patients showed fewer insertions and more deletions.

The germline gives CDR1 LNHNV, CDR2 YYDKDF (reference sequence). The CDR3 is 15 residues long. V was cut by 1 base and J by 3 bases, with 12 bases left in between. Sequencing was performed on naive CD4+ T cells from blood. This receptor was identified in a woman aged 40 to 50 in good health. This chain links TRBV15 with TRBJ1-2; D possibly corresponds to TRBD1 (5 bases). CDR3 loop: CATSRVAGSYYGYTF. The CDR3 DNA reads TGTGCCACCAGCAGAGTTGCAGGGTCGTACTATGGCTACACCTTC. The whole variable domain, filled in from reference TRBV15 and TRBJ1-2, reads DAMVIQNPRYQVTQFGKPVTLSCSQTLNHNVMYWYQQKSSQAPKLLFHYYDKDFNNEADTPDNFQSRRPNTSFCFLDIRSPGLGDTAMYLCATSRVAGSYYGYTFGSGTRLTVV.